This entry describes one T cell receptor beta chain. Its antigen is undetermined. The sample is drawn from a study of OX40 agonist ivuxolimab in advanced cancers. Looking at the study overall: Clinicians treated patients with ivuxolimab, an agonistic anti-OX40 (CD134) antibody. Six ivuxolimab dose levels, 0.01 to 10 mg/kg, were given intravenously every 2 weeks. Study-wide results and limits: The 0.1-3.0 mg/kg partial responders had among the lowest clonal expansion.

The protocol was immunoSEQ multiplex PCR, while the TCRdb copy is restricted to in-frame clones and leaves out a portion. In the table there are around 67,000 clones, 70% to 90% of which are singletons. The TCR comes from an adult with an advanced solid tumor such as melanoma, head and neck, liver or kidney cancer. The source was CD4+ or CD8+ T cells sorted from blood, collected in a trial of the OX40 agonist ivuxolimab.

CDR3 residues: CASSQDGWGQAWNQPQHF. The CDR3 DNA sequence: TGCGCCAGCAGCCAAGATGGGTGGGGACAGGCGTGGAATCAGCCCCAGCATTTT. The rearrangement joins TRBV4-3 to TRBJ1-5; 8 bases line up with TRBD1. The trim removed 0 bases at V and 4 bases at J, leaving 11 bases unmatched. The germline gives CDR1 LGHNA, CDR2 YSLEER. CDR3 length equals 18 residues.